Only a few counts were recorded for the clone carrying this T cell receptor beta chain. Its target is unknown. This CDR3 is 17 amino acids long. Germline V gene data show CDR1 as SGDLS and CDR2 as YYNGEE. V was trimmed by 4 bases and J by 7 bases, leaving 24 bases between them. This record belongs to a study of beta chain features in type 1 diabetes. Points from the study as a whole: Across all four CD4+ subsets, people with type 1 diabetes showed modestly shorter TCRB CDR3s.

cDNA synthesis used the whole RNA isolate, giving expressed TCRB sequences. This table comes from immunoSEQ multiplex PCR, and its TCRdb copy is limited to in-frame clones, with some not included. The data contain fewer than 350,000 clones, about 15% of them seen just once; the ten biggest clones take up 0.015% to 0.019%. The receptor was derived from a man aged 18 to 30 with type 1 diabetes. The chain links TRBV9 to TRBJ2-1; a possible D gene is TRBD2 (6 bases). Source material: naive CD4+ T cells from blood. The CDR3, as DNA: TGTGCCAGCAGCTCGGGGTGGAGTAGCGGCTCGGGAAATGAGCAGTTCTTC. It encodes CASSSGWSSGSGNEQFF.